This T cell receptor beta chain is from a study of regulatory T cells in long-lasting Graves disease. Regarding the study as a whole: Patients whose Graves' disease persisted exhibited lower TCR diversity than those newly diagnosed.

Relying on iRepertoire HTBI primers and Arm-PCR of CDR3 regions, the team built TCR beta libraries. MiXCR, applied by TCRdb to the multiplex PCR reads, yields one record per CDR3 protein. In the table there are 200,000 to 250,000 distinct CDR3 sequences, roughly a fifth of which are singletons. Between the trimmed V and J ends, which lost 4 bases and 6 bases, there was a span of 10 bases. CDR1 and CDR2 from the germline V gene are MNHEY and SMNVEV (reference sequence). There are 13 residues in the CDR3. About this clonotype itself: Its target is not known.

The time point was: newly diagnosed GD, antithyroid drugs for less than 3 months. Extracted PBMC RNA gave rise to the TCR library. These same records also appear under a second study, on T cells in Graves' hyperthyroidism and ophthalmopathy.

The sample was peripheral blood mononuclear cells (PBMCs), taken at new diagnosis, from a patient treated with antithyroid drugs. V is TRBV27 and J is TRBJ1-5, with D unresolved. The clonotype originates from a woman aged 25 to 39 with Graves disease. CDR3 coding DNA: TGTGCCAGCAGTTCTTCCACAATTCAGCCCCAGCATTTT. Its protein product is CASSSSTIQPQHF.